One and the same sample provided the 10 T cell receptor beta chains below, sequenced in a study of patients and donors after allogeneic stem cell transplantation. TCRdb re-called the RT-PCR reads with MiXCR, one entry per CDR3 protein. The sample records about 160,000 distinct CDR3 sequences, about two fifths being singletons. The sample was blood, either unsorted or a sorted T cell fraction (not recorded which). The receptors derive from a human donor who was either an allogeneic HSCT recipient or a stem cell or donor lymphocyte infusion donor (not recorded which). It is not recorded whose cells these are; they may come from a transplant donor.

This sequence joins TRBV14 and TRBJ1-3; the D is unclear. The germline V gene has CDR1 SGHDN and CDR2 FVKESK. V was cut by 6 bases and J by 4 bases, with 7 bases left in between. The CDR3 covers 12 residues. CDR3: CASSETGNTIYF. In DNA form, the CDR3 reads TGTGCCAGCAGTGAGACGGGAAACACCATATATTTT.

This clonotype came up a few times. The chain links TRBV29-1 to TRBJ1-2; possible D gene TRBD1, 5 bases. Trimming left V 0 bases short and J 6 bases short, with 14 bases between. The CDR3 is 14 residues long. CDR1 SQVTM and CDR2 ANQGSEA come from the germline V gene. In DNA form, the CDR3 reads TGCAGCGTTGAAGATCCGACCAGGGATGATGGCTACACCTTC. This gives the protein CSVEDPTRDDGYTF.

A few counts support this clonotype. The chain combines TRBV4-3 with TRBJ2-3; D ambiguous. This CDR3 spans 14 amino acids. With 0 bases removed from V and 1 base from J, the gap between germline ends came to 5 bases. Per the germline V gene, CDR1 is LGHNA and CDR2 is YSLEER. CDR3 coding DNA: TGCGCCAGCAGCCAAGAGATCCGCACAGATACGCAGTATTTT. It specifies CASSQEIRTDTQYF.

V is TRBV12-3 or TRBV12-4 and J is TRBJ1-2; 7 bases agree with TRBD1. This CDR3 contains 13 residues. V shed 4 bases, J shed 6 bases, and the junction held 5 bases outside the gene matches. The chain's CDR3 is CASSWGQYNGYTF. CDR3 coding DNA: TGTGCCAGCAGTTGGGGACAGTATAATGGCTACACCTTC.

The chain has TRBV18 and TRBJ2-3, with a tentative D call TRBD2 (5 bases). The CDR3 runs to 11 residues. V was shortened by 3 bases and J by 8 bases, with 6 bases between the two germline ends. Germline CDR1 KGHSH, CDR2 LQKENI. The CDR3 DNA reads as TGTGCCAGCTCACCGGAGGCTACGCAGTATTTT. It is translated as CASSPEATQYF.

This clonotype was picked up a small number of times. The chain recombines TRBV25-1 with TRBJ1-2; no firm D call. The CDR3 length is 13 residues. Trimming cost V 2 bases and J 7 bases, with 11 bases left between them. From germline, CDR1 is MGHDK and CDR2 SYGVNS. In DNA, the CDR3 is TGTGCCAGCAGTGAAGCCAGGTTCGGTGGCTACACCTTC. As protein: CASSEARFGGYTF.

The chain recombines TRBV12-3 or TRBV12-4 with TRBJ1-2; D is possibly TRBD1 (6 bases). Trimming removed 5 bases from V and 6 bases from J, with 22 bases in between. This CDR3 has 16 residues. The CDR3 is CASSQAGTPVSNGYTF. CDR3 DNA sequence: TGTGCCAGCAGTCAAGCCGGGACACCAGTTTCTAATGGCTACACCTTC.

The genes are TRBV12-3 or TRBV12-4 and TRBJ2-3, with 11 bases lining up with TRBD2. The CDR3 loop spans 16 amino acids. V lost 8 bases, J lost 4 bases, and 11 bases stayed unmatched. The CDR3 nucleotides read TGTGCCAGCGGCATTGGATATAGCGGGGGGGCAGATACGCAGTATTTT. This encodes CASGIGYSGGADTQYF.

The chain uses TRBV11-3 and TRBJ2-2; perhaps TRBD2 as D (5 bases). The CDR3 contains 14 residues. The germline gives CDR1 SGHNT, CDR2 YENEEA. Trimming took off 3 bases at V and 5 bases at J, with 10 bases between the two ends. CDR3 DNA sequence: TGTGCCAGCAGCTTCGCGACGGGGACCGGGGAGCTGTTTTTT. Protein sequence: CASSFATGTGELFF.

This clonotype came up a few times. The CDR3 sequence: CSAREQGAPSNQPQHF. Written as DNA, the CDR3 is TGCAGTGCTAGAGAACAGGGGGCGCCGAGCAATCAGCCCCAGCATTTT. The V and J genes are TRBV20-1 and TRBJ1-5, with 9 bases fitting TRBD1. With 0 bases clipped from V and 1 base from J, the junction kept 4 bases outside the gene matches. Germline V lookup: CDR1 DFQATT, CDR2 SNEGSKA (reference sequence). This CDR3 has 16 residues.